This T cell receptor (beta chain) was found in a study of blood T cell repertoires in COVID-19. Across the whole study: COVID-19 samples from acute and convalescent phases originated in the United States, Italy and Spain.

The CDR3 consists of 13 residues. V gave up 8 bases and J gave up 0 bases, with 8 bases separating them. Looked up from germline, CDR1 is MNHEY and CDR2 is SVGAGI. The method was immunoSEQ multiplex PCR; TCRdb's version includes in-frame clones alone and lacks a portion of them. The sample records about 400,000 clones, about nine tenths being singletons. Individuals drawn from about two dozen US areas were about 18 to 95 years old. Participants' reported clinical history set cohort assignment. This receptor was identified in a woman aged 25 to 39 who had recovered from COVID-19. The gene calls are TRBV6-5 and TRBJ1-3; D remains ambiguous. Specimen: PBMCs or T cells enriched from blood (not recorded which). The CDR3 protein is CASGHGSGNTIYF. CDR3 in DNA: TGTGCCAGCGGGCATGGCTCTGGAAACACCATATATTTT.